These T cell receptor beta chains were read from a single sample in a study of T cells in Graves' hyperthyroidism and ophthalmopathy. One entry per CDR3 protein, called by TCRdb with MiXCR from the multiplex PCR reads. The sample consists of fewer than 200,000 distinct CDR3 sequences, 9.4% of them appearing once. The sample comprised blood. Receptors were obtained from a woman between 18 and 29 years old with Graves' hyperthyroidism that later progressed to Graves' ophthalmopathy. CDR3s leave out the opening cysteine and the closing phenylalanine or tryptophan.

J | length | V | CDR3
TRBJ2-7 | 9 | TRBV25-1 | ASRGGAEQY
TRBJ2-5 | 11 | TRBV20-1 | SVKGLEEETQY
TRBJ2-5 | 10 | TRBV3-1 | ASSPRGGTQY
TRBJ2-7 | 10 | TRBV6-1 | ASTKGFDEQY
TRBJ2-2 | 13 | TRBV24-1 | ATSGTGVFTGELF
TRBJ2-1 | 13 | TRBV3-1 | ASSQDLGTLNEQF
TRBJ1-2 | 10 | TRBV12-3/TRBV12-4 | ASQGPNYGYT
TRBJ2-7 | 13 | TRBV6-1 | ASRSSSGESYEQY
TRBJ2-2 | 15 | TRBV15 | ATSRESVMRVRGELF
TRBJ2-7 | 13 | TRBV19 | ATPSSAVHSYEQY
TRBJ2-1 | 11 | TRBV7-9 | ASNKRGDNEQF
TRBJ2-3 | 13 | TRBV2 | ASSDGPKKADTQY
TRBJ1-5 | 11 | TRBV6-1 | ASNPSGFQPQH
TRBJ2-7 | 14 | TRBV2 | ASSRGTSGSRYEQY
TRBJ2-7 | 12 | TRBV2 | ASKNQGDSYEQY
TRBJ2-7 | 13 | TRBV4-1 | ASSLGGAGDFEQY
TRBJ2-7 | 13 | TRBV4-2 | ASSHAGQGTYEQY
TRBJ2-4 | 12 | TRBV10-2 | ASTEGGGGNIQY
TRBJ1-6 | 14 | TRBV19 | ASTPEGRPYNSPLH
TRBJ1-1 | 12 | TRBV10-3 | ATHQTGLNTEAF
TRBJ2-1 | 10 | TRBV20-1 | SADHGGTEQF
TRBJ2-7 | 12 | TRBV27 | ASRWGDTPYEQY
TRBJ2-2 | 17 | TRBV7-9 | ASSLARDRVKGNTGELF
TRBJ2-7 | 10 | TRBV11-2 | ASSLERDEQY
TRBJ1-1 | 11 | TRBV3-1 | ASSQVLDTEAF
TRBJ1-3 | 14 | TRBV12-3/TRBV12-4 | ASSDGVRASGNTIY
TRBJ1-3 | 10 | TRBV28 | ASSWGGNTIY
TRBJ2-1 | 13 | TRBV7-3 | ASSLSRGGINEQF
TRBJ1-6 | 12 | TRBV2 | ASSLTANNSPLH
TRBJ2-5 | 17 | TRBV11-2 | ASSFSPGLAGTLEETQY
TRBJ2-1 | 14 | TRBV2 | ASSDFNGSPGNEQF